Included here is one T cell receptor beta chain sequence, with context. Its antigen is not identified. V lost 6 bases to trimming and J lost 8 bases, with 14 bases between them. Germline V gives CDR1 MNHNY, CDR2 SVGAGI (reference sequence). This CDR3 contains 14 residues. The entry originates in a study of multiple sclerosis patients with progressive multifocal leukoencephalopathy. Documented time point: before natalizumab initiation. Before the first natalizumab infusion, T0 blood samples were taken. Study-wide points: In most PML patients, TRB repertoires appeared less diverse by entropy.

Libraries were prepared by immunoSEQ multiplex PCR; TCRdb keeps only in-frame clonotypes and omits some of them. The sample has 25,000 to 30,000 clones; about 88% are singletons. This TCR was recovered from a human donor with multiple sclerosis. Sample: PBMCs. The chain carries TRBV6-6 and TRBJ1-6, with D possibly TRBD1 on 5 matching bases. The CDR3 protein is CASRGHLGDSPLHF. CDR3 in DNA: TGTGCCAGCAGGGGGCACCTGGGGGATTCACCCCTCCACTTT.